The 20 T cell receptor beta chains reported below all come from one sample, sequenced in a study of T cells in Graves' hyperthyroidism and ophthalmopathy (dated by TCRdb to the late 2010s). The protocol used for the library was multiplex PCR. For sequencing, an Illumina HiSeq 2000 was employed. The TCR beta CDR3 regions were amplified from the RNA transcripts. For the first round of RT-PCR on the TCR CDR3, the HTBI primer set was used together with the Qiagen OneStep RT-PCR kit. The public reads were reprocessed in TCRdb via fastp at Q25 and MiXCR, keeping in-frame beta chains. Merged by CDR3 protein, the rows form single entries marked with the most common genes and DNA. Within this sample are a few hundred thousand distinct CDR3 sequences, with about a sixth of them counted one time only. The ten biggest clones cover 17% of the sample. The specimen was blood. These receptors came from a woman younger than 30 with Graves' ophthalmopathy.

This chain uses TRBV12-3 or TRBV12-4 with TRBJ1-5; D is ambiguous. V gave up 5 bases and J gave up 7 bases, with 12 bases separating them. The CDR3 is 13 amino acids. DNA for the CDR3: TGTGCCAGCAGTCCCCCCCGTCCCCAGCCCCAGCATTTT. It yields the protein CASSPPRPQPQHF.

As concerns this clonotype: Relative to the germline gene, one junction end is altered; a read error may explain this. This chain connects TRBV7-8 to TRBJ1-6; 12 bases map to TRBD1. CDR1 is SGHVS, CDR2 FQNEAQ, per germline. The CDR3 covers 18 residues. CDR3 protein: CASSSPGQGARNNSPFHF. In DNA form, the CDR3 reads TGTGCCAGCAGTTCTCCGGGACAGGGGGCACGGAATAATTCACCCTTCCACTTT.

This clonotype was seen at least ten times. This chain's CDR3 is CASSLDISGNQPQHF. Written as DNA, the CDR3 is TGTGCCAGCAGCTTAGATATTTCAGGAAATCAGCCCCAGCATTTT. This rearrangement joins TRBV11-2 to TRBJ1-5; unclear D gene. Trimming took 0 bases from V and 4 from J, leaving 10 bases between them. The CDR3 runs 15 residues. Germline V gene sequence: CDR1 SGHAT, CDR2 FQNNGV.

This clonotype appeared a few times. The J gene is TRBJ1-5, the V gene TRBV4-1; tentative D call: TRBD1 (6 bases). The CDR3 has 16 residues. Germline V gene sequence: CDR1 MGHRA, CDR2 YSYEKL. Trimming shortened V by 0 bases and J by 1 base, and 10 bases separated the two germline ends. CDR3 in amino acids: CASSQDPTGSNQPQHF. CDR3 sequence (DNA): TGCGCCAGCAGCCAAGATCCTACAGGGAGCAATCAGCCCCAGCATTTT.

The sample holds many counts of this clonotype. This sequence joins TRBV15 and TRBJ2-7; D uncertain. Trimming cost V 1 base and J 3 bases, with 10 bases left between them. Germline V gives CDR1 LNHNV, CDR2 YYDKDF (reference sequence). The CDR3 is 14 residues long. CDR3 nucleotide sequence: TGTGCCACCAGCAGAGTGGGCAAGGACTACGAGCAGTACTTC. Amino acid sequence: CATSRVGKDYEQYF.

This clonotype occurred a few times. The chain links TRBV5-8 to TRBJ2-3, with D possibly being TRBD1 (6 bases). Per germline, CDR1 SGHTS and CDR2 YDEGEE. The V end lost 6 bases, the J end lost 8 bases, and 19 bases lay between the germline ends. This CDR3 has 14 residues. DNA of the CDR3: TGTGCCAGCACCTGGGGGCAGGGACAAGGTACGCAGTATTTT. Translated, it gives CASTWGQGQGTQYF.

This clonotype has a handful of counts. The rearrangement uses TRBV24-1 and TRBJ2-3; D unclear. With 2 bases removed from V and 4 bases from J, the gap between germline ends came to 12 bases. This CDR3 contains 15 residues. CDR1 KGHDR and CDR2 SFDVKD come from the germline V gene. CDR3 amino acids: CATSDSRLESDTQYF. For the CDR3, the DNA is TGTGCCACCAGTGATTCAAGACTTGAATCAGATACGCAGTATTTT.

The chain uses TRBV4-1 and TRBJ2-5; D ambiguous. Looked up from germline, CDR1 is MGHRA and CDR2 is YSYEKL. This CDR3 has 14 amino acids. Deletions cut 6 bases from V and 1 base from J, with 12 bases between. This CDR3 is CASSSTVPQETQYF. The CDR3 DNA reads as TGCGCCAGCAGTTCTACTGTCCCCCAAGAGACCCAGTACTTC.

Ten or more counts support this clonotype. This chain uses TRBV5-6 with TRBJ1-5; tentatively, D is TRBD1 (6 bases). Germline CDR1 is SGHDT and CDR2 is YYEEEE. This CDR3 region has 18 residues. The V end was cut by 3 bases, the J end by 1 base, with 20 bases between. As DNA, the CDR3 is TGTGCCAGCAGCTCCTGGCCATTCAGGGGAGAGAGCAATCAGCCCCAGCATTTT. Protein: CASSSWPFRGESNQPQHF.

This clonotype has only a few counts. The rearrangement uses TRBV27 and TRBJ2-1, with D tentatively TRBD2 (6 bases). This CDR3 spans 14 amino acids. Germline CDR1 and CDR2: MNHEY and SMNVEV (reference sequence). The germline V and J ends were trimmed by 4 bases and 10 bases, with 17 bases remaining between them. The CDR3 nucleotides are TGTGCCAGCAGTTCATCGACTAGGGCTCGAGAGCAGTTCTTC. Its protein product is CASSSSTRAREQFF.

Many counts were recorded for this clonotype. The J gene is TRBJ2-7, the V gene TRBV18; D possibly matches TRBD1 or TRBD2 (5 bases each). Germline assignment: CDR1 KGHSH and CDR2 LQKENI. Trimming took off 2 bases at V and 3 bases at J, with 20 bases between the two ends. CDR3 length equals 17 residues. DNA of the CDR3: TGTGCCAGCTCACCAAGCTCGGGTGGAGCAGGGAGCTACGAGCAGTACTTC. Translated, it gives CASSPSSGGAGSYEQYF.

There are many counts of this clonotype. The chain couples TRBV2 to TRBJ2-1; 13 bases are a match to TRBD2. In germline, CDR1 is SNHLY, CDR2 FYNNEI. This CDR3 contains 14 residues. Trimming took 4 bases from V and 7 from J; bases not matched to a gene: 1. The CDR3: CASSVGLAGNEQFF. As DNA, the CDR3 is TGTGCCAGCAGTGTGGGACTAGCGGGAAATGAGCAGTTCTTC.

This sequence joins TRBV20-1 and TRBJ2-7; TRBD2 agrees at 8 bases. The junction had 4 bases not matched to a gene; V was cut back by 0 bases and J by 0 bases. CDR3 length equals 15 residues. Germline V CDR1 and CDR2: DFQATT, SNEGSKA (reference sequence). The CDR3 DNA reads as TGCAGTGCTAGAGAGTTAGCGGGAACCTCCTACGAGCAGTACTTC. This codes for CSARELAGTSYEQYF.

The table lists this clonotype with a few counts. The V call is TRBV11-2, the J call TRBJ1-3; D unresolved. CDR3 size: 16 residues. Germline V lookup: CDR1 SGHAT, CDR2 FQNNGV. Trimming stripped 1 base from V and 0 bases from J, with 10 bases between. The DNA of the CDR3 is TGTGCCAGCAGCTTAGCTGTGCGGACCTCTGGAAACACCATATATTTT. Encoded protein: CASSLAVRTSGNTIYF.

On this clonotype itself: A much larger clone is a single base away; this may be a read error. The chain carries TRBV28 and TRBJ1-5; D uncertain. The V end was cut by 4 bases, the J end by 0 bases, with 13 bases between. Germline values: CDR1 MDHEN, CDR2 SYDVKM. The CDR3 length is 16 residues. The CDR3, as DNA: TGTGCCAGCAGTTCCCCGACGGATTGTAGCAATCAGCCCCAGCATTTT. This codes for CASSSPTDCSNQPQHF.

This clonotype was counted at least ten times. The CDR3: CASSLAGRRADTQYF. As DNA, the CDR3 is TGTGCCAGCAGCTTAGCCGGGAGAAGGGCAGATACGCAGTATTTT. V usage is TRBV11-2 and J usage is TRBJ2-3; D might be TRBD2 (6 bases). Per germline, CDR1 SGHAT and CDR2 FQNNGV. Trimming removed 1 base at V and 4 bases at J, with 12 bases between. CDR3 length equals 15 residues.

In its sample, this clonotype was seen many times. The chain employs TRBV12-3 or TRBV12-4 and TRBJ1-1; the D is unclear. Trimming left V 8 bases short and J 0 bases short, with 10 bases between. The CDR3 consists of 13 residues. The CDR3 loop reads CASGINMNTEAFF. CDR3 sequence (DNA): TGTGCCAGCGGGATTAATATGAACACTGAAGCTTTCTTT.

The sample holds many counts of this clonotype. The chain couples TRBV30 to TRBJ1-3; the D is unclear. There are 13 residues in the CDR3. Germline CDR1 and CDR2: GTSNPN and SVGIG (reference sequence). Trimming shortened V by 5 bases and J by 0 bases, and 8 bases separated the two germline ends. In DNA form, the CDR3 reads TGTGCCTGGGACGGCGACTCTGGAAACACCATATATTTT. Its translation is CAWDGDSGNTIYF.

V usage is TRBV30 and J usage is TRBJ2-6; D perhaps matches TRBD1 (6 bases). The germline V and J ends were trimmed by 3 bases and 0 bases, with 12 bases remaining between them. Germline V gene lookup returns CDR1 GTSNPN and CDR2 SVGIG (reference sequence). The CDR3 spans 16 residues. DNA for the CDR3: TGTGCCTGGAGGGCCCAGGGGTACTCTGGGGCCAACGTCCTGACTTTC. Protein product: CAWRAQGYSGANVLTF.

Ten or more counts support this clonotype. The chain has TRBV28 and TRBJ1-6, with D possibly TRBD1 on 5 matching bases. With 7 bases removed from V and 7 bases from J, the gap between germline ends came to 20 bases. This CDR3 spans 16 amino acids. Germline-derived CDR1 and CDR2 are MDHEN and SYDVKM. The CDR3 is CASTSPVAGGNSPLHF. For the CDR3, the DNA is TGTGCCAGCACCTCTCCGGTGGCCGGGGGAAATTCACCCCTCCACTTT.